The 26 T cell receptor beta chains below come from one sample, sequenced in a study of T-cell reconstitution after alpha-beta-depleted transplantation in children. During its preparation, the TCRbeta library received unique molecular identifiers. Via MiXCR, TCRdb re-called the PCR reads, giving one row per CDR3 protein. This sample carries about 120,000 distinct CDR3 sequences, around a tenth of them seen once, and the ten largest clones take about 34%. Here the sequenced sample was PBMCs, taken before TCRalphabeta/CD19-depleted stem cell transplant. These receptors all stem from a boy aged 2 to 10 with acute lymphoblastic leukemia, due to receive a stem cell transplant.

This clonotype was detected only a few times. The chain couples TRBV6-1 to TRBJ2-1; D unresolved. Per the germline V gene, CDR1 is MNHNS and CDR2 is SASEGT. This CDR3 has 12 residues. The V and J ends lost 6 bases and 15 bases respectively, with 18 bases between them. The CDR3 loop is CASREQFGRVFF. The CDR3 DNA reads as TGTGCCAGCAGGGAACAATTCGGACGCGTGTTCTTC.

This clonotype was seen ten or more times. The rearrangement links TRBV12-3 or TRBV12-4 to TRBJ2-1, with 13 bases matching TRBD2. CDR3 length equals 18 residues. V shed 7 bases, J shed 0 bases, and the junction held 9 bases outside the gene matches. The DNA of the CDR3 is TGTGCCAGCACCTGGACTAGCGGGAGCTTACCCTCCTACAATGAGCAGTTCTTC. This sequence encodes CASTWTSGSLPSYNEQFF.

This clonotype has more than one count but fewer than ten. This sequence joins TRBV5-4 and TRBJ2-5, with no clear D. With 0 bases removed from V and 5 bases from J, the gap between germline ends came to 11 bases. Germline assignment: CDR1 SGHNT and CDR2 YYREEE (reference sequence). The CDR3 has 14 residues. Written as DNA, the CDR3 is TGTGCCAGCAGCTTGGACCTCAGTCAGGAGACCCAGTACTTC. Its translation is CASSLDLSQETQYF.

This chain joins TRBV27 and TRBJ1-5, with a tentative D call TRBD1 (6 bases). Germline lookup yields CDR1 MNHEY and CDR2 SMNVEV (reference sequence). Trimming left V 5 bases short and J 8 bases short, with 16 bases between. The CDR3 has 14 amino acids. The CDR3 protein is CASSPWAGDEPQHF. CDR3 bases: TGTGCCAGCAGTCCCTGGGCAGGGGATGAGCCCCAGCATTTT.

This rearrangement joins TRBV5-5 to TRBJ2-2; D is perhaps TRBD1 (5 bases). Germline CDR1 reads SGHKS; CDR2 reads YYEKEE (reference sequence). The CDR3 has 15 residues. The V gene lost 0 bases and the J gene lost 3 bases, with 9 bases spanning the gap. CDR3 DNA sequence: TGTGCCAGCAGCTTGGCAGGGATAGACACCGGGGAGCTGTTTTTT. Its protein is CASSLAGIDTGELFF.

This clonotype has just a few counts. The chain is built from TRBV18 and TRBJ2-3; possible D gene TRBD1, 8 bases. V lost 3 bases to trimming and J lost 3 bases, with 13 bases between them. Germline-derived CDR1 and CDR2 are KGHSH and LQKENI. This CDR3 is 15 amino acids long. The DNA for the CDR3 is TGTGCCAGCTCACCCATACAGGGGGGGACAGATACGCAGTATTTT. The encoded protein is CASSPIQGGTDTQYF.

The chain links TRBV20-1 to TRBJ2-7; D is unresolved. The CDR3 has 14 residues. Germline V gene lookup returns CDR1 DFQATT and CDR2 SNEGSKA (reference sequence). V lost 2 bases, J lost 2 bases, and 13 bases lay in between. CDR3 DNA: TGCAGTGCTAGATTAGGGTCTTCTCCCTACGAGCAGTACTTC. Protein sequence: CSARLGSSPYEQYF.

This clonotype showed up just a few times. V usage is TRBV27 and J usage is TRBJ2-1; TRBD1 matches 9 bases. Per germline, CDR1 MNHEY and CDR2 SMNVEV (reference sequence). The length of the CDR3 is 14 residues. The trim removed 6 bases at V and 3 bases at J, leaving 3 bases unmatched. CDR3 nucleotide sequence: TGTGCCAGCAGCCGGGACAGGGTCTACAATGAGCAGTTCTTC. This encodes CASSRDRVYNEQFF.

This clonotype was detected a few times. The chain recombines TRBV5-8 with TRBJ2-1; TRBD1 agrees at 9 bases. This CDR3 has 17 residues. Germline V gene lookup returns CDR1 SGHTS and CDR2 YDEGEE. The V segment lost 3 bases and the J segment 5 bases; nucleotides outside the gene matches: 12. The CDR3: CASSSPKSGTGNNEQFF. For the CDR3, the DNA is TGTGCCAGCAGCTCCCCGAAATCCGGGACAGGGAACAATGAGCAGTTCTTC.

This clonotype was recorded a few times. This sequence joins TRBV5-1 and TRBJ1-1; D gene ambiguous. Germline V CDR1 and CDR2: SGHRS, YFSETQ. The CDR3 runs to 13 residues. The V end lost 2 bases, the J end lost 1 base, and 6 bases lay between the germline ends. CDR3 amino acids: CASSFGKNTEAFF. The DNA of the CDR3 is TGCGCCAGCAGCTTCGGCAAGAACACTGAAGCTTTCTTT. Based on the CDR3 plus reference TRBV5-1 and TRBJ1-1, the full variable domain is KAGVTQTPRYLIKTRGQQVTLSCSPISGHRSVSWYQQTPGQGLQFLFEYFSETQRNKGNFPGRFSGRQFSNSRSEMNVSTLELGDSALYLCASSFGKNTEAFFGQGTRLTVV.

This clonotype was found a few times. The chain joins TRBV5-5 to TRBJ1-6; 7 bases map to TRBD1. V lost 0 bases and J lost 10; bases outside the gene matches: 7. The germline gives CDR1 SGHKS, CDR2 YYEKEE (reference sequence). This CDR3 region has 15 residues. The CDR3 loop reads CASSLAGGSGSPLHF. The DNA for the CDR3 is TGTGCCAGCAGCTTGGCAGGGGGGTCTGGGTCACCCCTCCACTTT.

J is TRBJ2-1 and V is TRBV7-2; a weak D match, TRBD1 (5 bases). The CDR3 is made up of 14 amino acids. V was pared by 3 bases and J by 8 bases, with 14 bases between. Germline V CDR1 and CDR2: SGHTA, FQGNSA. The CDR3 is CASSLKAGNHEQFF. The CDR3 nucleotides read TGTGCCAGCAGCTTGAAGGCAGGGAATCATGAGCAGTTCTTC.

For this clonotype: This may be a read error, as it is one base from a much larger clone. The chain is built from TRBV3-1 and TRBJ2-7; possibly TRBD2 for D (5 bases). Germline V lookup: CDR1 LGHDT, CDR2 YNNKEL (reference sequence). CDR3 size: 14 residues. The CDR3 DNA sequence: TGTGCCAGCAGCCGTGGGGAGAGGGCCTACGAGAAGTACTTC. It yields the protein CASSRGERAYEKYF.

This clonotype was observed a handful of times. V is TRBV20-1 and J is TRBJ2-7; possible D gene TRBD2, 6 bases. This CDR3 comprises 19 residues. V was trimmed by 3 bases and J by 2 bases, leaving 29 bases between them. Germline CDR1 DFQATT, CDR2 SNEGSKA (reference sequence). This CDR3 is CSASGAGSGLGSLPYEQYF. CDR3 coding DNA: TGCAGTGCTAGCGGTGCAGGCAGCGGGTTGGGGTCCCTACCCTACGAGCAGTACTTC.

The table lists this clonotype with many counts. The V and J genes are TRBV5-5 and TRBJ2-7; D is tentatively TRBD1 or TRBD2 (6 bases each). Germline CDR1 is SGHKS and CDR2 is YYEKEE (reference sequence). CDR3 length: 14 amino acids. Trimming took 9 bases from V and 5 from J, leaving 21 bases between them. CDR3 sequence (DNA): TGTGCCACCCATGAGGGGGGACCGTTCCACGAGCAGTACTTC. It encodes CATHEGGPFHEQYF.

This clonotype has a count of ten or more. The chain joins TRBV5-1 to TRBJ2-7; D call uncertain. Trimming removed 0 bases from V and 5 bases from J, with 9 bases in between. CDR3 length equals 13 residues. CDR1 is SGHRS, CDR2 YFSETQ, per germline. CDR3 region: CASSLGQNHEQYF. The CDR3 coding sequence is TGCGCCAGCAGCTTGGGTCAAAACCACGAGCAGTACTTC. The full variable domain, in which reference TRBV5-1 and TRBJ2-7 provide the parts outside the CDR3, is KAGVTQTPRYLIKTRGQQVTLSCSPISGHRSVSWYQQTPGQGLQFLFEYFSETQRNKGNFPGRFSGRQFSNSRSEMNVSTLELGDSALYLCASSLGQNHEQYFGPGTRLTVT.

Ten or more counts support this clonotype. The chain employs TRBV5-6 and TRBJ2-4, with 11 bases that match TRBD2. V dropped 0 bases and J dropped 12; count of bases not matched to a gene: 8. Germline CDR1 and CDR2: SGHDT and YYEEEE. The CDR3 loop spans 15 amino acids. DNA of the CDR3: TGTGCCAGCAGCTTGGACCGACTAGCGGGATTAACTCAGTACTTC. Residues: CASSLDRLAGLTQYF.

This chain connects TRBV4-2 to TRBJ2-3; weak D call: TRBD1 (6 bases). Between the trimmed V and J ends, which lost 4 bases and 0 bases, there was a span of 26 bases. The CDR3 runs 20 residues. Germline V gives CDR1 LGHNA, CDR2 YNFKEQ. The CDR3 DNA reads as TGTGCCAGCAGCCCTGGGGGCTGGACACAAAACGGGGCTAGCACAGATACGCAGTATTTT. It encodes CASSPGGWTQNGASTDTQYF.

V usage is TRBV20-1 and J usage is TRBJ2-2; 7 nucleotides line up with TRBD2. Germline V gene lookup returns CDR1 DFQATT and CDR2 SNEGSKA (reference sequence). V lost 0 bases to trimming and J lost 3 bases; unmatched junction nucleotides: 4. The CDR3 has 15 amino acids. DNA for the CDR3: TGCAGTGCTAGAGAACTAGCGATAGACACCGGGGAGCTGTTTTTT. It codes for CSARELAIDTGELFF.

Remarks on this clonotype: A clone one base away is much larger, so this may be a read error. The chain is built from TRBV10-2 and TRBJ2-3; D is perhaps TRBD2 (6 bases). Between the trimmed V and J ends, which lost 3 bases and 1 base, there was a span of 11 bases. CDR3 length: 15 residues. Germline assignment: CDR1 WSHSY and CDR2 SAAADI. CDR3 nucleotide sequence: TGCGCCAGCAGTGATACTAGCACTCGCACAGATACGCAGTATTTT. Protein: CASSDTSTRTDTQYF.

The table lists this clonotype with a few counts. The chain couples TRBV18 to TRBJ2-7; weak D call: TRBD1 (6 bases). The CDR3 is 17 residues long. Germline values: CDR1 KGHSH, CDR2 LQKENI. V was cut by 1 base and J by 0 bases, with 16 bases left in between. The CDR3 is CASSPLMNRVGSYEQYF. The CDR3 nucleotides read TGTGCCAGCTCACCACTCATGAACAGGGTCGGCTCCTACGAGCAGTACTTC.

This clonotype was detected ten times or more. The chain recombines TRBV20-1 with TRBJ2-7, with a possible D match to TRBD2 (5 bases). V was clipped by 5 bases and J by 3 bases, with 14 bases between them. The germline V gene encodes CDR1 DFQATT and CDR2 SNEGSKA (reference sequence). The CDR3 covers 13 residues. For the CDR3, the DNA is TGCAGTGCTCCATTAACCAGCGGCTACGAGCAGTACTTC. This codes for CSAPLTSGYEQYF.

In this sample, this clonotype turned up many times. The rearrangement uses TRBV12-3 or TRBV12-4 and TRBJ2-7, with D maybe TRBD2 (6 bases). The CDR3 has 15 residues. V lost 0 bases and J lost 4, with 13 bases in between. Written as DNA, the CDR3 is TGTGCCAGCAGTTTAGCGCGGGGTCTTCAATACGAGCAGTACTTC. Translated, it gives CASSLARGLQYEQYF.

In its sample, this clonotype was seen a few times. The chain joins TRBV7-2 to TRBJ2-5; 9 bases agree with TRBD1. The CDR3 has 16 residues. The germline CDR1 and CDR2 sequences are SGHTA and FQGNSA. V lost 2 bases to trimming and J lost 3 bases; unmatched junction nucleotides: 7. The CDR3 nucleotides are TGTGCCAGCAGCTTATTCACCGGGACAGGGAAAGAGACCCAGTACTTC. Translating it yields CASSLFTGTGKETQYF. Complete variable domain (other parts from reference TRBV7-2 and TRBJ2-5): GAGVSQSPSNKVTEKGKDVELRCDPISGHTALYWYRQSLGQGLEFLIYFQGNSAPDKSGLPSDRFSAERTGGSVSTLTIQRTQQEDSAVYLCASSLFTGTGKETQYFGPGTRLLVL.

This clonotype was found many times. One end of the junction fails to match germline, which may point to a read error. The rearrangement joins TRBV5-1 to TRBJ2-3; no definite D call. From germline, CDR1 is SGHRS and CDR2 YFSETQ. The CDR3 sequence is 12 residues long. The CDR3 bases are TGTGCCAGCAGCTTGACCACAGATACGCAGTATTTT. It is translated as CASSLTTDTQYF.

This clonotype was counted a few times. The CDR3 loop is CSARNWASAYNEQFF. The CDR3 region has the DNA TGCAGTGCTAGAAATTGGGCTAGCGCTTACAATGAGCAGTTCTTC. V gene TRBV20-1 combines with J gene TRBJ2-1, with a tentative D call TRBD2 (6 bases). Germline lookup yields CDR1 DFQATT and CDR2 SNEGSKA (reference sequence). V lost 2 bases to trimming and J lost 4 bases, with 15 bases between them. The CDR3 is 15 residues long.